This T cell receptor (beta chain) was recovered during a study of T-cell reconstitution after alpha-beta-depleted transplantation in children. This clonotype was picked up a small number of times. Construction of the TCRbeta library involved unique molecular identifiers. Using its own MiXCR run on the PCR reads, TCRdb lists one record per CDR3 protein. The sample records about 460,000 distinct CDR3 sequences, 9.5% to 12% being singletons. Germline CDR1 and CDR2: SGDLS and YYNGEE. The CDR3 sequence is 14 residues long. The ends were cut back, 4 bases at V and 1 base at J, with 11 bases in the middle. The origin of this receptor is a female patient aged 2-9 years who had a stem cell transplant for aplastic anemia, so the T cells may come from the graft donor. The chain combines TRBV9 with TRBJ1-1; D is ambiguous. The sequencing here drew on PBMCs, mostly from graft donor cells, taken 180 days after TCRalphabeta/CD19-depleted stem cell transplant. This CDR3 reads CASSPKFENTEAFF. CDR3 DNA: TGTGCCAGCAGCCCCAAATTTGAGAACACTGAAGCTTTCTTT.